These T cell receptor beta chains were read from a single sample in a study of cytomegalovirus exposure and HLA in healthy donors. TCRdb's table, derived via immunoSEQ multiplex PCR, lists solely in-frame clones and lacks some. The sample carries roughly 150,000 clones, 72% recorded once. The sequenced sample consisted of PBMCs. The receptors were sampled from a middle-aged man in good health and CMV-seronegative. Both conserved end residues are part of each CDR3. D genes are given only for firm matches. A clone size is listed for some rows: how often the clone was seen (once, few, many), or a class if it is expanded.

J,V,size,D,DNA,CDR3
TRBJ2-7,TRBV6-5,-,-,TGTGCCAGCAGTTACTATGGAGGGGAAGGCGAGCAGTACTTC,CASSYYGGEGEQYF
TRBJ2-2,TRBV30,-,-,TGTGCCTGGAGCTCCGGAGCCGGGGAGCTGTTTTTT,CAWSSGAGELFF
TRBJ2-1,TRBV10-3,-,-,TGTGCCATCCGGGACTCAGGGGGGACGGGTGAGCAGTTCTTC,CAIRDSGGTGEQFF
TRBJ2-2,TRBV29-1,once,TRBD2,TGCAGCGTTGAGGTGACTAGCGCCGGGGAGCTGTTTTTT,CSVEVTSAGELFF
TRBJ1-4,TRBV2,-,TRBD1,TGTGCCAGCCGGGACAGGGTTGCTGAAAAACTGTTTTTT,CASRDRVAEKLFF
TRBJ2-1,TRBV27,-,-,TGTGCCAGCAGTCCCTCAGGCGATGAGCAGTTCTTC,CASSPSGDEQFF
TRBJ2-5,TRBV7-6,once,TRBD2,TGTGCCAGCAGCGTTCCCGGACTAGCGGGACCACACGAGACCCAGTACTTC,CASSVPGLAGPHETQYF
TRBJ2-7,TRBV28,-,-,TGTGCCAGCAGTCCCCCTAGCTCTTCCGAGCAGTACTTC,CASSPPSSSEQYF
TRBJ1-1,TRBV5-1,few,TRBD1,TGCGCCAGCAGCCTGACAGGGTTGAACACTGAAGCTTTCTTT,CASSLTGLNTEAFF
TRBJ1-2,TRBV19,few,-,TGTGCCAGTAGTTACGGGGAGACCTATGGCTACACCTTC,CASSYGETYGYTF
TRBJ2-3,TRBV5-6,-,-,TGTGCCAGCAGCTTGGGACTACGTGGCTCAACCTTCACAGATACGCAGTATTTT,CASSLGLRGSTFTDTQYF
TRBJ1-3,TRBV29-1,-,TRBD1,TGCAGCGCAACCCGACAGGGGATCGGAAACACCATATATTTT,CSATRQGIGNTIYF
TRBJ1-1,TRBV7-9,few,TRBD1,TGTGCCAGCAGCCCGGTACAGGGGAGGAGGACTGAAGCTTTCTTT,CASSPVQGRRTEAFF
TRBJ2-1,TRBV11-2,-,-,TGTGCCAGCAGCTTAGCTCTTGGAGGGAGTATGGGGAATGAGCAGTTCTTC,CASSLALGGSMGNEQFF
TRBJ2-7,TRBV28,-,-,TGTGCCAGCAGACAGTTTACCTACGAGCAGTACTTC,CASRQFTYEQYF
TRBJ2-2,TRBV29-1,-,-,TGCAGCGCTGAGATCCGGGAACAGGGCACCGGGGAGCTGTTTTTT,CSAEIREQGTGELFF
TRBJ1-2,TRBV9,-,TRBD1,TGTGCCAGCAGCTTGACAGGGTTCGATGGCTACACCTTC,CASSLTGFDGYTF
TRBJ1-2,TRBV19,-,-,TGTGCCAGTAGTATAGCTGGGGCCGCTAACTATGGCTACACCTTC,CASSIAGAANYGYTF
TRBJ2-7,TRBV30,once,-,TGTGCCTGGAACTACCAGAGCTACGAGCAGTACTTC,CAWNYQSYEQYF
TRBJ1-6,TRBV2,-,-,TGTGCCAGCAGTGTGGGCCTCCCGAGTCCCAATTCACCCCTCCACTTT,CASSVGLPSPNSPLHF
TRBJ1-6,TRBV6-5,few,-,TGTGCCGGAAACCTCAGGCAGGGAAATTCACCCCTCCACTTT,CAGNLRQGNSPLHF
TRBJ2-5,TRBV4-1,-,TRBD2,TGCGCCAGCAGCCAAGACGCCTCTAGCGGACCTTTCCAAGAGACCCAGTACTTC,CASSQDASSGPFQETQYF
TRBJ2-1,TRBV28,-,TRBD2,TGTGCCAGCAGAAGAGACGGGACTAGTGAGCAGTTCTTC,CASRRDGTSEQFF
TRBJ2-7,TRBV30,-,-,TGTGCCTGGACCCACGGGGGTAGCAGCTACGAGCAGTACTTC,CAWTHGGSSYEQYF
TRBJ2-3,TRBV29-1,-,TRBD2,TGCAGCGTTCAGATAGCGGGAATCTCGGGTACGCAGTATTTT,CSVQIAGISGTQYF
TRBJ1-1,TRBV4-2,few,-,TGTGCCAGCAAAGAGGGCAGGGGTGCTGAAGCTTTCTTT,CASKEGRGAEAFF
TRBJ2-5,TRBV10-1,-,TRBD1,TGCGCCAGCACACACCAGAAACAGGGGGAGGTTGGAGAGACCCAGTACTTC,CASTHQKQGEVGETQYF
TRBJ2-7,TRBV10-3,-,TRBD2,TGTGCCATCAGTGAGTCGGGACTAGCGGGGGACTACGAGCAGTACTTC,CAISESGLAGDYEQYF
TRBJ2-7,TRBV5-6,-,TRBD1,TGTGCCAGCAGCAAAGGGACAGGGGCTCCTTACGAGCAGTACTTC,CASSKGTGAPYEQYF
TRBJ2-7,TRBV5-6,few,-,TGTGCCAGCAGCTCGACTGCATACTCCTACGAGCAGTACTTC,CASSSTAYSYEQYF
TRBJ1-2,TRBV29-1,few,-,TGCAGCGTTGAAGGCAGGCAGGATGGCTACCCCTTC,CSVEGRQDGYPF
TRBJ2-1,TRBV10-3,-,-,TGTGCCATCAGTGAGTCTAGAGGATTAGGTGATGAGCAGTTCTTC,CAISESRGLGDEQFF
TRBJ2-3,TRBV4-3,once,-,TGCGCCAGCAGCCAAGAGTCACCAGGGGAATGGGGAACAGATACGCAGTATTTT,CASSQESPGEWGTDTQYF
TRBJ1-5,TRBV7-8,-,TRBD1,TGTGCCAGCAGTCCCGGGACAGGGAATAATCAGCCCCAGCATTTT,CASSPGTGNNQPQHF
TRBJ1-5,TRBV18,-,TRBD1,TGTGCCAGCTCAGAAGACAGGGCTAGCAATCAGCCCCAGCATTTT,CASSEDRASNQPQHF
TRBJ2-3,TRBV19,-,TRBD2,TGTGCCAGTAGTACGGGACTAGCGGGAGGTATGGATACGCAGTATTTT,CASSTGLAGGMDTQYF
TRBJ2-2,TRBV9,-,-,TGTGCCAGCAGCGTAGGGGGCGGGGGCCTCACCGGGGAGCTGTTTTTT,CASSVGGGGLTGELFF
TRBJ1-5,TRBV7-2,few,TRBD1,TGTGCCAGCAGCCCCCCTGGGGGACAGGGGGTTCAGCCCCAGCATTTT,CASSPPGGQGVQPQHF
TRBJ2-7,TRBV6-5,few,-,TGTGCCAGCAGTGCGGACTTTTGGGGCTACGAGCAGTACTTC,CASSADFWGYEQYF
TRBJ2-7,TRBV14,few,-,TGTGCCAGCAGCCCAACCGGGACAGAGCAGTACTTC,CASSPTGTEQYF
TRBJ2-1,TRBV15,few,TRBD2,TGTGCCACCAGCAGACCGGGACTAGCGTTATCCAATGAGCAGTTCTTC,CATSRPGLALSNEQFF
TRBJ2-7,TRBV5-4,few,-,TGTGCCAGCAGCTTGCAGGGATTGGCCTACGAGCAGTACTTC,CASSLQGLAYEQYF
TRBJ1-1,TRBV4-2,once,TRBD1,TGTGCCAGCAGCCAAGCCGGACAGGGCGTAACTGAAGCTTTCTTT,CASSQAGQGVTEAFF
TRBJ2-1,TRBV27,few,TRBD2,TGTGCCAGCAGTAAACTAGCGGGAGCCTACAATGAGCAGTTCTTC,CASSKLAGAYNEQFF
TRBJ1-2,TRBV5-1,few,-,TGCGCCAGCAGCTTGGCCGGACAACTGATCTATGGCTACCCCTTC,CASSLAGQLIYGYPF
TRBJ1-1,TRBV4-3,-,-,TGCGCCAGCAGCCACACCCAGGACATGAACACTGAAGCTTTCTTT,CASSHTQDMNTEAFF
TRBJ2-3,TRBV5-4,-,TRBD1,TGTGCCAGCAGCTTGGGACAGGGTGGTCGAGATACGCAGTATTTT,CASSLGQGGRDTQYF
TRBJ1-3,TRBV7-6,-,-,TGTGCCAGCAGCTACGGGACTTCAGATTTGGGAAACACCATATATTTT,CASSYGTSDLGNTIYF